This T cell receptor (beta chain) was identified during a study of synovial regulatory T cells in juvenile arthritis. Sequencing used immunoSEQ multiplex PCR; TCRdb keeps in-frame clones, though not all of them. Its clone listing holds roughly 9,600 clones. Note on this clone: Antigen unknown.

CDR1 and CDR2 from the germline V gene are SGHNT and YYREEE (reference sequence). This CDR3 spans 14 amino acids. No DNA was logged. Study-level findings and limits: Compared with other blood Treg cells, inflammation-associated Treg cells had reduced TCR diversity.

Specimen: Treg cells from blood. Subset: HLA-DR+ inflammation-associated blood Treg cells. The V gene is TRBV5-4, the J gene TRBJ1-1; as DNA is missing, the TRBD1 call by TCRdb cannot be tested. The TCR comes from a donor younger than 30 with juvenile idiopathic arthritis. CDR3 protein: CASKEDPGGYTAFF.